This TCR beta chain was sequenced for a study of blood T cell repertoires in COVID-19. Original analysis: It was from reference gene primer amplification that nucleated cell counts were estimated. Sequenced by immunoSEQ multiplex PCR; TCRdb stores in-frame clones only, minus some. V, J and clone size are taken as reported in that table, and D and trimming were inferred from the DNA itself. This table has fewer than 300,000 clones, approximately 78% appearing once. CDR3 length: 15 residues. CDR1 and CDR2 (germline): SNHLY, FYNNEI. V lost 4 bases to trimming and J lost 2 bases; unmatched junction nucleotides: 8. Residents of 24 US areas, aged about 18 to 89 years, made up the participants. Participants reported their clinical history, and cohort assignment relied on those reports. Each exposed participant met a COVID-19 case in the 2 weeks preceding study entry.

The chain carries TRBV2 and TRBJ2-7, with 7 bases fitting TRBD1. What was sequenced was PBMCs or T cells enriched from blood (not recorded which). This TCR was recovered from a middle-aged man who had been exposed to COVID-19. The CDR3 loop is CASSGTGAPTYEQYF. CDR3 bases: TGTGCCAGCAGTGGTACAGGGGCCCCAACCTACGAGCAGTACTTC.